One sample yielded the 26 T cell receptor beta chains listed below, sequenced in a study of blood T cell repertoires in COVID-19. The protocol was immunoSEQ multiplex PCR, while the TCRdb copy is restricted to in-frame clones and leaves out a portion. The data hold 180,000 or so clones, with approximately 80% observed a single time. The source material was peripheral blood. The receptors here all came from a woman in her fifties or sixties with active or convalescent COVID-19.

The J gene is TRBJ1-2, the V gene TRBV6-5; D gene uncertain. This CDR3 region has 15 residues. Trimming took off 2 bases at V and 0 bases at J, with 10 bases between the two ends. From germline, CDR1 is MNHEY and CDR2 SVGAGI. The chain's CDR3 is CASSYKSTPNYGYTF. CDR3 DNA sequence: TGTGCCAGCAGTTACAAATCTACCCCTAACTATGGCTACACCTTC.

The chain couples TRBV7-9 to TRBJ1-5; D is ambiguous. The V end lost 5 bases, the J end lost 5 bases, and 19 bases lay between the germline ends. This CDR3 has 16 residues. CDR1 and CDR2 from the germline V gene are SEHNR and FQNEAQ (reference sequence). As DNA, the CDR3 is TGTGCCAGCAGCCTCTCCCCTTCAGCGGACTATCAGCCCCAGCATTTT. It yields the protein CASSLSPSADYQPQHF.

The sample holds one count of this clone. The chain employs TRBV3-1 (or the pseudogene TRBV3-2) and TRBJ1-2, with D possibly being TRBD1 (6 bases). The CDR3 totals 14 residues. The germline V and J ends were trimmed by 2 bases and 6 bases, with 13 bases remaining between them. Per germline, CDR1 LGHDT and CDR2 YNNKEL (reference sequence). The CDR3 loop reads CASSQRLGGNGYTF. Here the CDR3 DNA reads TGTGCCAGCAGCCAACGGTTAGGGGGAAATGGCTACACCTTC.

This clone was recorded many times. The rearrangement joins TRBV30 to TRBJ2-7, with D hard to call. Germline CDR1 GTSNPN, CDR2 SVGIG (reference sequence). The CDR3 loop spans 11 amino acids. V lost 3 bases to trimming and J lost 6 bases, with 9 bases between them. The CDR3 spells CAWRAYSEQYF. In DNA form, the CDR3 reads TGTGCCTGGAGGGCTTATTCCGAGCAGTACTTC.

This clone was seen only once. This chain uses TRBV6-1 with TRBJ2-7, with D maybe TRBD1 (6 bases). The CDR3 consists of 13 residues. Germline loops: CDR1 MNHNS, CDR2 SASEGT. V was pared by 8 bases and J by 5 bases, with 16 bases between. The CDR3, as DNA: TGTGCCAGCTCTTGGCAGGGGACCCACGAGCAGTACTTC. This sequence encodes CASSWQGTHEQYF.

The chain combines TRBV13 with TRBJ1-3; D not certain. V was shortened by 3 bases and J by 0 bases, with 9 bases between the two germline ends. CDR3 size: 15 residues. Germline V gene lookup returns CDR1 PRHDT and CDR2 FYEKMQ (reference sequence). Here the CDR3 DNA reads TGTGCCAGCAGCTTTTACCGGAGCTCTGGAAACACCATATATTTT. This gives the protein CASSFYRSSGNTIYF.

This chain uses TRBV14 with TRBJ1-2; 9 nucleotides line up with TRBD1. The J segment lost 7 bases and the V segment lost 4 bases, leaving 7 bases of the junction unmatched. The CDR3 extends over 14 amino acids. CDR1 is SGHDN, CDR2 FVKESK, per germline. CDR3 residues: CASSPGQGGFGYTF. The CDR3 region has the DNA TGTGCCAGCAGCCCGGGACAGGGCGGTTTTGGCTACACCTTC.

The chain carries TRBV4-3 and TRBJ1-2; no clear D gene. The length of the CDR3 is 14 residues. CDR1 LGHNA and CDR2 YSLEER come from the germline V gene. Trimming took off 0 bases at V and 5 bases at J, with 10 bases between the two ends. The CDR3 DNA sequence: TGCGCCAGCAGCCAAGATCAGGAACATTATGGCTACACCTTC. Protein sequence: CASSQDQEHYGYTF.

Many counts were recorded for this clone. The rearrangement links TRBV30 to TRBJ2-5; TRBD2 matches 8 bases. This CDR3 region has 14 residues. V dropped 3 bases and J dropped 4; count of bases not matched to a gene: 7. The V gene's germline CDR1 is GTSNPN and CDR2 SVGIG (reference sequence). CDR3 residues: CAWRGVAGRETQYF. CDR3 coding DNA: TGTGCCTGGAGAGGGGTAGCGGGGCGAGAGACCCAGTACTTC.

The V and J genes are TRBV29-1 and TRBJ2-4, with D possibly being TRBD2 (5 bases). Trimming took off 4 bases at V and 6 bases at J, with 13 bases between the two ends. The germline gives CDR1 SQVTM, CDR2 ANQGSEA. The CDR3 sequence is 13 residues long. The CDR3 reads CSVVVRGRNIQYF. The CDR3 DNA is TGCAGCGTTGTGGTTCGGGGAAGAAACATTCAGTACTTC. Supplemented by reference TRBV29-1 and TRBJ2-4, the full variable domain reads SAVISQKPSRDICQRGTSLTIQCQVDSQVTMMFWYRQQPGQSLTLIATANQGSEATYESGFVIDKFPISRPNLTFSTLTVSNMSPEDSSIYLCSVVVRGRNIQYFGAGTRLSVL.

The gene calls are TRBV6-2 or TRBV6-3 and TRBJ2-5, with TRBD2 identical over 14 bases. The J segment lost 2 bases and the V segment lost 6 bases, leaving 5 bases of the junction unmatched. CDR1 and CDR2 (germline): MNHEY, SVGEGT. CDR3 length: 16 residues. For the CDR3, the DNA is TGTGCCAGCAGCAGGAGACTAGCGGGAGGGCAAGAGACCCAGTACTTC. As protein: CASSRRLAGGQETQYF.

The chain employs TRBV30 and TRBJ2-3; 7 bases are a match to TRBD2. Germline CDR1 and CDR2: GTSNPN and SVGIG (reference sequence). This CDR3 comprises 14 residues. The V segment lost 7 bases and the J segment 3 bases; nucleotides outside the gene matches: 10. CDR3 amino acids: CAFGLTGGTDTQYF. The CDR3 DNA follows: TGTGCCTTTGGACTTACCGGGGGGACAGATACGCAGTATTTT.

The chain combines TRBV9 with TRBJ1-2; D remains unclear. The germline CDR1 and CDR2 sequences are SGDLS and YYNGEE. The length of the CDR3 is 12 residues. V was shortened by 7 bases and J by 4 bases, with 11 bases between the two germline ends. The CDR3 DNA is TGTGCCAGCCATAGTTCGGGCTATGGCTACACCTTC. Translation gives CASHSSGYGYTF.

This clone showed up just once. This chain uses TRBV6-5 with TRBJ2-1, with TRBD2 matching 12 bases. V trimming: 3 bases; J trimming: 8 bases; junction bases outside the gene matches: 8. The CDR3 is made up of 16 amino acids. CDR1 is MNHEY, CDR2 SVGAGI, per germline. In DNA form, the CDR3 reads TGTGCCAGCAGTTATCCCGGACTAGCGGGAATCTATGAGCAGTTCTTC. Its protein product is CASSYPGLAGIYEQFF.

The rearrangement uses TRBV5-6 and TRBJ1-3; D not resolved. Trimming pared 0 bases from V and 4 bases from J, leaving 11 bases between. The CDR3 extends over 15 amino acids. CDR1 SGHDT and CDR2 YYEEEE come from the germline V gene. In DNA, the CDR3 is TGTGCCAGCAGCTTGGAATCCCAGGCAGGAAACACCATATATTTT. Amino acids: CASSLESQAGNTIYF.

CDR3 DNA sequence: TGTGCCAGTAGTATAGTATTCTCACAGGGATTCAAGAACGAGCAGTACTTC. It encodes CASSIVFSQGFKNEQYF. This sequence joins TRBV19 and TRBJ2-5; D is possibly TRBD1 (6 bases). The assigned J gene may be wrong: the sequence end matches TRBJ2-7 better. CDR1 and CDR2 (germline): LNHDA, SQIVND (reference sequence). The CDR3 length is 17 residues.

In this sample, this clone turned up once. The chain links TRBV29-1 to TRBJ1-2; tentative D call: TRBD1 (5 bases). V lost 3 bases and J 2 bases, leaving 13 bases between the germline ends. The CDR3 extends over 14 amino acids. The germline V gene has CDR1 SQVTM and CDR2 ANQGSEA. The CDR3 DNA reads TGCAGCGTTGATAGCTCGGGGGTCAACTATGGCTACACCTTC. This codes for CSVDSSGVNYGYTF.

CDR3 loop: CASSLGDRGQYF. In nucleotides, the CDR3 is TGTGCCAGCAGCTTAGGGGACAGGGGGCAGTACTTC. This rearrangement joins TRBV7-2 to TRBJ2-7; 10 bases are a match to TRBD1. V was pared by 1 base and J by 9 bases, with 0 bases of the junction left unmatched. Per the germline V gene, CDR1 is SGHTA and CDR2 is FQGNSA. The CDR3 spans 12 residues. The complete variable domain, with remaining parts taken from reference TRBV7-2 and TRBJ2-7, reads GAGVSQSPSNKVTEKGKDVELRCDPISGHTALYWYRQSLGQGLEFLIYFQGNSAPDKSGLPSDRFSAERTGGSVSTLTIQRTQQEDSAVYLCASSLGDRGQYFGPGTRLTVT.

The chain combines TRBV7-2 with TRBJ2-5, with 11 bases matching TRBD2. There are 16 residues in the CDR3. V was pared by 3 bases and J by 4 bases, with 7 bases of the junction left unmatched. In germline, CDR1 is SGHTA, CDR2 FQGNSA. CDR3 sequence (DNA): TGTGCCAGCAGCTTTGAGGTAGCGGGGGGGAGAGAGACCCAGTACTTC. Its protein is CASSFEVAGGRETQYF.

This clone was counted once. This chain joins TRBV7-6 and TRBJ2-7; D perhaps matches TRBD2 (6 bases). In germline, CDR1 is SGHVS, CDR2 FNYEAQ. There are 15 residues in the CDR3. Trimming stripped 0 bases from V and 0 bases from J, with 9 bases between. The CDR3 DNA sequence: TGTGCCAGCAGCTTAGCGCGGGGAAACTCCTACGAGCAGTACTTC. It specifies CASSLARGNSYEQYF.

V usage is TRBV7-2 and J usage is TRBJ2-2; possible D gene TRBD1, 5 bases. V was cut by 4 bases and J by 1 base, with 22 bases left in between. There are 19 residues in the CDR3. Germline CDR1 SGHTA, CDR2 FQGNSA. This CDR3 reads CASSWGNPTTLLNTGELFF. The CDR3, as DNA: TGTGCCAGCAGCTGGGGCAACCCTACCACACTTTTGAACACCGGGGAGCTGTTTTTT.

This chain joins TRBV7-2 and TRBJ2-5; 8 nucleotides line up with TRBD1. CDR1 is SGHTA and CDR2 is FQGNSA in the germline V gene. The ends lost 2 bases at V and 5 bases at J; junction bases unmatched: 16. This CDR3 is built from 18 residues. The CDR3 loop reads CASSLSQVIQDRAETQYF. CDR3 bases: TGTGCCAGCAGCTTAAGTCAGGTGATTCAGGACAGGGCTGAGACCCAGTACTTC.

The rearrangement joins TRBV19 to TRBJ1-4; no firm D call. The germline V and J ends were trimmed by 10 bases and 2 bases, with 14 bases remaining between them. The CDR3 consists of 14 residues. CDR1 LNHDA and CDR2 SQIVND come from the germline V gene (reference sequence). This CDR3 is CATKARRTNEKLFF. DNA of the CDR3: TGTGCCACCAAGGCCCGGAGGACTAATGAAAAACTGTTTTTT.

In this sample, this clone turned up a few times. This sequence joins TRBV7-2 and TRBJ2-3; TRBD2 matches 12 bases. The germline gives CDR1 SGHTA, CDR2 FQGNSA. The CDR3 runs to 17 residues. Unmatched junction bases numbered 2, after V lost 1 base and J lost 0 bases. The CDR3 nucleotides read TGTGCCAGCAGCTTAGTTGGGACTAGCGGGAGCACAGATACGCAGTATTTT. Translation: CASSLVGTSGSTDTQYF.

The genes are TRBV10-3 and TRBJ2-2, with 9 bases fitting TRBD2. Losses at the gene ends were 4 bases for V and 7 bases for J; bases not matched to a gene: 7. The CDR3 is 15 amino acids. Germline values: CDR1 ENHRY, CDR2 SYGVKD. The CDR3 here is CAISASGGHGGELFF. The CDR3 bases are TGTGCCATCAGTGCGAGCGGGGGGCACGGCGGGGAGCTGTTTTTT.

This chain uses TRBV7-9 with TRBJ2-1, with D tentatively TRBD2 (6 bases). This CDR3 is built from 14 residues. Trimming removed 3 bases from V and 9 bases from J, with 15 bases in between. CDR1 and CDR2 (germline): SEHNR, FQNEAQ (reference sequence). CDR3 in amino acids: CASSLEDGGAEQFF. The CDR3 coding sequence is TGTGCCAGCAGCTTGGAAGACGGGGGAGCTGAGCAGTTCTTC. The variable domain in full, completed from reference TRBV7-9 and TRBJ2-1, reads DTGVSQNPRHKITKRGQNVTFRCDPISEHNRLYWYRQTLGQGPEFLTYFQNEAQLEKSRLLSDRFSAERPKGSFSTLEIQRTEQGDSAMYLCASSLEDGGAEQFFGPGTRLTVL.